What follows are 14 T cell receptor beta chains derived from one specimen sequenced in a study of response to subunit inactivated influenza vaccine. TCRdb re-derived calls from the RT-PCR reads in MiXCR, one entry per CDR3 protein. This sample has around 580,000 distinct CDR3 sequences, with about 10% found just once. The sequencing here drew on PBMCs from blood, taken on the day of vaccination. The origin of the receptors is a man aged 50-60 years who received an inactivated influenza vaccine.

The sample holds a few counts of this clonotype. This chain uses TRBV11-2 with TRBJ2-7; D is ambiguous. CDR1 SGHAT and CDR2 FQNNGV come from the germline V gene. Trimming removed 5 bases from V and 0 bases from J, with 17 bases in between. CDR3 length: 16 residues. CDR3 loop: CASSRETQSRSYEQYF. As DNA, the CDR3 is TGTGCCAGCAGCCGAGAAACCCAGTCACGCTCCTACGAGCAGTACTTC.

This clonotype was observed a handful of times. This chain joins TRBV20-1 and TRBJ2-5; 12 bases line up with TRBD1. Germline-derived CDR1 and CDR2 are DFQATT and SNEGSKA (reference sequence). The CDR3 contains 13 residues. J gave up 5 bases and V 5 bases, and 3 bases lay outside the gene matches. The CDR3 here is CSAGDRGLETQYF. The CDR3 DNA reads TGCAGTGCTGGGGACAGGGGGCTGGAGACCCAGTACTTC.

This clonotype was counted only a few times. The chain employs TRBV15 and TRBJ2-1; 11 nucleotides align to TRBD2. Germline CDR1 is LNHNV and CDR2 is YYDKDF (reference sequence). The CDR3 is 16 residues long. The V segment lost 0 bases and the J segment 7 bases; nucleotides outside the gene matches: 5. The CDR3 nucleotides read TGTGCCACCAGCAGAGATAAGGCTAGCGGGAGGAATGAGCAGTTCTTC. Its protein is CATSRDKASGRNEQFF.

This clonotype turned up a few times. The chain uses TRBV29-1 and TRBJ2-2, with a tentative D call TRBD1 (5 bases). The CDR3 loop spans 14 amino acids. CDR1 is SQVTM and CDR2 is ANQGSEA in the germline V gene. V lost 1 base to trimming and J lost 3 bases, with 9 bases between them. The CDR3 bases are TGCAGCGTTGAAGTGGGGCAGTACACCGGGGAGCTGTTTTTT. Amino acids: CSVEVGQYTGELFF.

The chain recombines TRBV7-2 with TRBJ2-7; unclear D gene. The V end lost 0 bases, the J end lost 6 bases, and 12 bases lay between the germline ends. The CDR3 loop spans 14 amino acids. From germline, CDR1 is SGHTA and CDR2 FQGNSA. CDR3 loop: CASSLAGTTGEQYF. The CDR3 nucleotides read TGTGCCAGCAGCTTAGCAGGAACAACCGGCGAGCAGTACTTC.

This sequence joins TRBV29-1 and TRBJ2-5, with D possibly called TRBD1 or TRBD2 (6 bases each). Between the trimmed V and J ends, which lost 7 bases and 7 bases, there was a span of 16 bases. CDR3 length: 12 residues. Looked up from germline, CDR1 is SQVTM and CDR2 is ANQGSEA. The CDR3: CSDTRGDATQYF. The CDR3 nucleotides are TGCAGCGATACGAGGGGGGACGCGACCCAGTACTTC.

There are many counts of this clonotype. The chain has TRBV20-1 and TRBJ1-5; TRBD1 is a possible D gene (6 bases). V was shortened by 3 bases and J by 2 bases, with 11 bases between the two germline ends. The CDR3 is 14 amino acids. Germline CDR1 is DFQATT and CDR2 is SNEGSKA (reference sequence). The CDR3 is CSARPPGGNQPQHF. The CDR3, as DNA: TGCAGTGCTAGGCCCCCAGGGGGCAATCAGCCCCAGCATTTT.

The chain couples TRBV5-1 to TRBJ2-3; a possible D gene is TRBD2 (5 bases). The germline V and J ends were trimmed by 2 bases and 2 bases, with 12 bases remaining between them. CDR3 length: 15 residues. Per germline, CDR1 SGHRS and CDR2 YFSETQ. The CDR3 bases are TGCGCCAGCAGCTTAATAGCGCATATCACAGATACGCAGTATTTT. It codes for CASSLIAHITDTQYF.

The rearrangement joins TRBV19 to TRBJ2-1, with D unresolved. The germline V gene has CDR1 LNHDA and CDR2 SQIVND (reference sequence). Trimming removed 7 bases at V and 2 bases at J, with 15 bases between. The CDR3 runs to 15 residues. CDR3 sequence: CASKGSARPYNEQFF. As DNA, the CDR3 is TGTGCCAGTAAAGGATCGGCACGACCCTACAATGAGCAGTTCTTC.

The table lists this clonotype with a few counts. This chain uses TRBV24-1 with TRBJ2-7; no clear D gene. V lost 2 bases and J lost 6, with 13 bases in between. CDR1 and CDR2 from the germline V gene are KGHDR and SFDVKD. There are 14 residues in the CDR3. In DNA form, the CDR3 reads TGTGCCACCAGTGATTGGACCGACCCGCGCGAGCAGTACTTC. Its protein is CATSDWTDPREQYF.

This clonotype occurred many times. V gene TRBV12-3 or TRBV12-4 combines with J gene TRBJ2-7, with D maybe TRBD1 (6 bases). The V gene lost 6 bases and the J gene lost 0 bases, with 12 bases spanning the gap. This CDR3 has 14 residues. The CDR3 DNA reads as TGTGCCAGCAGCCGACGGGACACCTCCTACGAGCAGTACTTC. Protein sequence: CASSRRDTSYEQYF.

The chain combines TRBV6-2 or TRBV6-3 with TRBJ2-3; D remains unclear. This CDR3 region has 13 residues. The germline V and J ends were trimmed by 7 bases and 4 bases, with 12 bases remaining between them. CDR1 is MNHEY and CDR2 is SVGEGT in the germline V gene. The CDR3 coding sequence is TGTGCCAGCATGGACCCCGGGCCAGATACGCAGTATTTT. It is translated as CASMDPGPDTQYF.

This chain uses TRBV7-2 with TRBJ2-7; the match to TRBD1 covers 9 bases. The CDR3 totals 15 residues. Per germline, CDR1 SGHTA and CDR2 FQGNSA. Trimming at V came to 4 bases and at J to 4 bases, leaving 8 bases not matched to a gene. The DNA for the CDR3 is TGTGCCAGCAGCTCCTGGACAGGGGCCGATTACGAGCAGTACTTC. It specifies CASSSWTGADYEQYF.

The chain employs TRBV5-1 and TRBJ1-1; D may be TRBD1 (5 bases). Trimming cost V 5 bases and J 1 base, with 9 bases left between them. Germline CDR1 SGHRS, CDR2 YFSETQ. The CDR3 consists of 13 residues. Here the CDR3 reads CASRVGENTEAFF. Here the CDR3 DNA reads TGCGCCAGCAGAGTGGGGGAGAACACTGAAGCTTTCTTT.